The 16 T cell receptor beta chains below were found in one sample sequenced in a study of T-cell reconstitution after alpha-beta-depleted transplantation in children. TCRbeta library construction was performed incorporating unique molecular identifiers. TCRdb independently ran MiXCR on the PCR reads; one entry per CDR3 protein. The top ten hold 2% to 3% of the sample, which has around 370,000 distinct CDR3 sequences, 10% seen once. The source was PBMCs from the stem cell graft donor, collected from the stem cell graft. The origin of the receptors is a human donor who donated a stem cell graft to a child with acute lymphoblastic leukemia.

The chain has TRBV3-1 and TRBJ2-3; 8 nucleotides match TRBD2. Unmatched junction bases numbered 8, after V lost 1 base and J lost 2 bases. CDR3 length: 17 amino acids. Germline V gene lookup returns CDR1 LGHDT and CDR2 YNNKEL (reference sequence). DNA for the CDR3: TGTGCCAGCAGCCAAGGCGGGGGGCCTATCTTCACAGATACGCAGTATTTT. The encoded protein is CASSQGGGPIFTDTQYF.

The chain links TRBV20-1 to TRBJ2-1; 8 bases map to TRBD2. This CDR3 has 15 amino acids. CDR1 is DFQATT and CDR2 is SNEGSKA in the germline V gene (reference sequence). Trimming took 2 bases from V and 8 from J; bases not matched to a gene: 11. CDR3 sequence: CSARQWGRGEDEQFF. DNA of the CDR3: TGCAGTGCTAGACAATGGGGGCGGGGGGAGGATGAGCAGTTCTTC.

The CDR3 sequence is CASSQGLHTPAHDITDTQYF. CDR3 nucleotides: TGCGCCAGCAGCCAAGGGTTGCACACGCCGGCTCACGATATCACAGATACGCAGTATTTT. The chain combines TRBV4-3 with TRBJ2-3; D gene unclear. CDR3 length equals 20 residues. The V end lost 1 base, the J end lost 2 bases, and 25 bases lay between the germline ends. Germline V lookup: CDR1 LGHNA, CDR2 YSLEER.

This clonotype was found many times. The chain couples TRBV12-3 or TRBV12-4 to TRBJ2-1; 7 bases line up with TRBD1. The V gene end was trimmed by 6 bases and the J gene end by 0 bases; junction bases not matched to a gene: 5. The CDR3 is 15 residues long. Here the CDR3 DNA reads TGTGCCAGCAGAGACAGGGCTATCTCCTACAATGAGCAGTTCTTC. Its protein is CASRDRAISYNEQFF.

This clonotype was seen only a few times. The chain recombines TRBV10-3 with TRBJ2-5; 7 bases are a match to TRBD2. V shed 3 bases and J 4 bases; nucleotides not matched to a gene: 5. In germline, CDR1 is ENHRY, CDR2 SYGVKD. The CDR3 extends over 14 amino acids. CDR3 DNA: TGTGCCATCAGTGAAGCGGGGATACCAGAGACCCAGTACTTC. As protein: CAISEAGIPETQYF.

The CDR3 spells CASSSGTSGSADTQYF. The CDR3 bases are TGCGCCAGCAGCTCGGGGACTAGCGGGAGCGCAGATACGCAGTATTTT. This sequence joins TRBV5-1 and TRBJ2-3; the match to TRBD2 covers 14 bases. CDR1 is SGHRS and CDR2 is YFSETQ in the germline V gene. This CDR3 is built from 16 residues. With 3 bases clipped from V and 4 bases from J, the junction kept 4 bases outside the gene matches.

The rearrangement uses TRBV5-6 and TRBJ1-5, with TRBD1 matching 7 bases. V lost 0 bases, J lost 2 bases, and 5 bases stayed unmatched. Germline V gene lookup returns CDR1 SGHDT and CDR2 YYEEEE. CDR3 length: 16 residues. The CDR3 nucleotides are TGTGCCAGCAGCTTGGCAGGGGGTCAGGGCAATCAGCCCCAGCATTTT. As protein: CASSLAGGQGNQPQHF.

The V call is TRBV12-3 or TRBV12-4, the J call TRBJ1-2, with a weak D call TRBD1 (6 bases). CDR3 length equals 14 residues. V lost 4 bases to trimming and J lost 2 bases, with 11 bases between them. DNA of the CDR3: TGTGCCAGCAGTTATTTAGACAGGAACTATGGCTACACCTTC. This translates into CASSYLDRNYGYTF.

This clonotype showed up many times. The chain joins TRBV7-2 to TRBJ1-2; D not certain. Per the germline V gene, CDR1 is SGHTA and CDR2 is FQGNSA. V lost 4 bases and J 0 bases, leaving 12 bases between the germline ends. This CDR3 has 15 amino acids. CDR3 residues: CASSSQPGANYGYTF. CDR3 nucleotide sequence: TGTGCCAGCAGCTCCCAACCTGGAGCTAACTATGGCTACACCTTC.

Ten or more counts support this clonotype. V is TRBV4-1 and J is TRBJ2-1, with a tentative D call TRBD2 (5 bases). The CDR3 consists of 16 residues. V was shortened by 3 bases and J by 5 bases, with 17 bases between the two germline ends. Germline assignment: CDR1 MGHRA and CDR2 YSYEKL. Here the CDR3 DNA reads TGCGCCAGCAGCCACTCGGGGTATGGCCCCAACAATGAGCAGTTCTTC. Translated: CASSHSGYGPNNEQFF.

The chain links TRBV14 to TRBJ2-3; D may match TRBD1 or TRBD2 (6 bases each). This CDR3 region has 15 residues. CDR1 and CDR2 (germline): SGHDN, FVKESK. V was clipped by 4 bases and J by 3 bases, with 14 bases between them. The CDR3 here is CASSLTEGGTDTQYF. The CDR3 DNA reads as TGTGCCAGCAGCCTGACAGAAGGGGGGACAGATACGCAGTATTTT. The whole variable domain, filled in from reference TRBV14 and TRBJ2-3, reads EAGVTQFPSHSVIEKGQTVTLRCDPISGHDNLYWYRRVMGKEIKFLLHFVKESKQDESGMPNNRFLAERTGGTYSTLKVQPAELEDSGVYFCASSLTEGGTDTQYFGPGTRLTVL.

This clonotype came up a few times. The chain is built from TRBV9 and TRBJ2-7; 12 nucleotides match TRBD2. CDR1 SGDLS and CDR2 YYNGEE come from the germline V gene. The V and J ends lost 3 bases and 4 bases, in that order; junction bases with no gene match: 8. There are 16 residues in the CDR3. The CDR3 region has the DNA TGTGCCAGCAGCGCCTCGACTAGCGGGAGAACGTACGAGCAGTACTTC. It yields the protein CASSASTSGRTYEQYF.

Details on this clonotype: This may be a read error: a much more frequent sequence differs by one nucleotide. The J gene is TRBJ2-7, the V gene TRBV20-1; D unclear. CDR3 size: 12 residues. Germline V gene lookup returns CDR1 DFQATT and CDR2 SNEGSKA (reference sequence). CDR3 DNA sequence: TGCAGTGCTAGAGGGAGAGGCTACGAGCATTACTTC. Protein product: CSARGRGYEHYF.

This clonotype was seen more than once but under ten times. The rearrangement joins TRBV6-1 to TRBJ1-1; 7 positions agree with TRBD1. The CDR3 extends over 13 amino acids. V gave up 5 bases and J gave up 4 bases; unmatched junction bases: 4. The germline gives CDR1 MNHNS, CDR2 SASEGT. CDR3 protein: CASSMSGGTEAFF. CDR3 DNA sequence: TGTGCCAGCAGTATGTCAGGGGGCACTGAAGCTTTCTTT.

This clonotype was found a few times. The chain is built from TRBV29-1 and TRBJ2-3; D is unclear. V was clipped by 7 bases and J by 4 bases, with 12 bases between them. The germline CDR1 and CDR2 sequences are SQVTM and ANQGSEA. The CDR3 has 12 residues. The CDR3 protein is CSAGRPPDTQYF. The CDR3 bases are TGCAGCGCCGGACGGCCACCAGATACGCAGTATTTT.

The V call is TRBV7-2, the J call TRBJ2-3; 10 nucleotides line up with TRBD2. CDR3 length equals 15 residues. The V segment lost 1 base and the J segment 5 bases; nucleotides outside the gene matches: 3. Germline CDR1 SGHTA, CDR2 FQGNSA. The CDR3 DNA reads TGTGCCAGCAGCTTAGTAACTAGCGGGAAAGATACGCAGTATTTT. This sequence encodes CASSLVTSGKDTQYF.